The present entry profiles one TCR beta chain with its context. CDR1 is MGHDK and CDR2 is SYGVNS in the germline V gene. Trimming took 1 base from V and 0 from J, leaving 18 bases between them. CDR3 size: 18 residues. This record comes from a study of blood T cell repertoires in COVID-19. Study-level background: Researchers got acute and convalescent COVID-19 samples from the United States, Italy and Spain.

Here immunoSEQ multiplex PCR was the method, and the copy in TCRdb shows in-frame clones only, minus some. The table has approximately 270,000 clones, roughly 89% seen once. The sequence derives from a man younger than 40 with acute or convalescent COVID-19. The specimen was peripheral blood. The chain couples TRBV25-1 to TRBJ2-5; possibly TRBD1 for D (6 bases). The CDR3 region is CASSESGKPRDNQETQYF. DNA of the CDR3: TGTGCCAGCAGTGAATCAGGGAAACCTCGGGACAACCAAGAGACCCAGTACTTC.